The 23 T cell receptor beta chains in this list originate from one sample, sequenced in a study of blood T cell repertoires in COVID-19 (dated by TCRdb to the early 2020s). Library generation was performed with the immunoSEQ multiplex PCR assay. TCRdb's version of the immuneACCESS table is confined to in-frame rearrangements and falls short of the full clone set. An unresolved V gene accounts for under half of the shortfall where checked; the remainder is of unknown origin. This sample lists around 100,000 clones; roughly 90% were detected once. The biggest ten clones account for 6.2% of the sample. Sequences were obtained from peripheral blood. These receptors all stem from a human donor in a cohort sampled during active COVID-19.

This chain links TRBV7-3 with TRBJ2-1; 10 nucleotides align to TRBD2. The trim removed 1 base at V and 7 bases at J, leaving 16 bases unmatched. CDR1 SGHTA and CDR2 FQGTGA come from the germline V gene. This CDR3 is built from 19 residues. The CDR3 region has the DNA TGTGCCAGCAGCTTAATGGGGACTAGCGCGGGGATCTGGTCGAATGAGCAGTTCTTC. It encodes CASSLMGTSAGIWSNEQFF.

This clone showed up just a few times. The V call is TRBV29-1, the J call TRBJ2-1; 7 bases are a match to TRBD1. Unmatched junction bases numbered 1, after V lost 2 bases and J lost 3 bases. The CDR3 totals 13 residues. Germline V gene sequence: CDR1 SQVTM, CDR2 ANQGSEA. The CDR3 sequence is CSVEPGGYNEQFF. The CDR3 DNA follows: TGCAGCGTTGAACCAGGGGGCTACAATGAGCAGTTCTTC.

As for this clone: The junction shows a germline mismatch at one end, possibly a read error. The chain recombines TRBV7-6 with TRBJ2-7; D is undetermined. Germline CDR1 SGHVS, CDR2 FNYEAQ. This CDR3 contains 12 residues. The chain's CDR3 is CASTLNGYEQYF. The CDR3 coding sequence is TGTGCCAGCACCTTAAACGGGTACGAGCAGTACTTC.

The chain recombines TRBV27 with TRBJ2-7, with a possible D match to TRBD2 (6 bases). The CDR3 covers 14 residues. Germline CDR1 and CDR2: MNHEY and SMNVEV (reference sequence). V dropped 6 bases and J dropped 7 bases, with 19 bases sitting between them. The CDR3 sequence is CASSSGTAGGEQYF. CDR3 nucleotides: TGTGCCAGCAGCTCCGGGACTGCCGGTGGAGAGCAGTACTTC.

The chain recombines TRBV3-1 (or the pseudogene TRBV3-2) with TRBJ1-4; the D gene is possibly TRBD1 (5 bases). The CDR3 is made up of 15 amino acids. V lost 0 bases to trimming and J lost 8 bases, with 13 bases between them. Looked up from germline, CDR1 is LGHDT and CDR2 is YNNKEL (reference sequence). CDR3 residues: CASSQERRDREKLFF. The CDR3 DNA reads as TGTGCCAGCAGCCAAGAACGCAGGGATCGAGAAAAACTGTTTTTT.

This chain joins TRBV29-1 and TRBJ2-3, with 7 positions matching TRBD1. CDR3 length equals 11 residues. CDR1 SQVTM and CDR2 ANQGSEA come from the germline V gene. V shed 7 bases and J 7 bases; nucleotides not matched to a gene: 5. CDR3 in DNA: TGCAGCGGTTACAGGGGAAATACGCAGTATTTT. Protein sequence: CSGYRGNTQYF.

This clone has only one observation. V is TRBV5-1 and J is TRBJ1-1, with TRBD1 matching 8 bases. Unmatched junction bases numbered 4, after V lost 2 bases and J lost 4 bases. The CDR3 loop spans 14 amino acids. Germline values: CDR1 SGHRS, CDR2 YFSETQ. The CDR3 DNA reads as TGCGCCAGCAGCTTACAGGGGGGAACCACTGAAGCTTTCTTT. Translation gives CASSLQGGTTEAFF.

The chain carries TRBV4-2 and TRBJ2-1; TRBD2 agrees at 10 bases. J gave up 6 bases and V 6 bases, and 8 bases lay outside the gene matches. Germline CDR1 and CDR2: LGHNA and YNFKEQ. This CDR3 is 15 amino acids long. The CDR3 spells CASRGGTSGTNEQFF. Written as DNA, the CDR3 is TGTGCCAGCAGAGGAGGCACTAGCGGGACCAATGAGCAGTTCTTC.

The gene calls are TRBV7-3 and TRBJ2-1; perhaps TRBD2 as D (5 bases). Germline V CDR1 and CDR2: SGHTA, FQGTGA. The CDR3 covers 15 residues. Trimming took off 5 bases at V and 3 bases at J, with 14 bases between the two ends. DNA for the CDR3: TGTGCCAGCAGCCCTGAGCTGGGGAGCTACAATGAGCAGTTCTTC. It specifies CASSPELGSYNEQFF.

This clone was seen just once. The V gene is TRBV7-8, the J gene TRBJ2-3; 9 bases agree with TRBD2. The germline V gene has CDR1 SGHVS and CDR2 FQNEAQ. The V and J ends lost 2 bases and 5 bases, in that order; junction bases with no gene match: 11. The CDR3 runs to 17 residues. Here the CDR3 DNA reads TGTGCCAGCAGCTTATGGGAGTATCGGCGGGAGGGAGATACGCAGTATTTT. Translating it yields CASSLWEYRREGDTQYF.

The V call is TRBV3-1 (or the pseudogene TRBV3-2), the J call TRBJ2-3, with TRBD2 matching 9 bases. The length of the CDR3 is 15 residues. V shed 6 bases, J shed 6 bases, and the junction held 10 bases outside the gene matches. CDR1 is LGHDT and CDR2 is YNNKEL in the germline V gene (reference sequence). The CDR3 coding sequence is TGTGCCAGCAGGATGACTAGCGGCCGCCGGGATACGCAGTATTTT. Translating it yields CASRMTSGRRDTQYF.

The V and J genes are TRBV2 and TRBJ2-3; D possibly corresponds to TRBD1 (6 bases). Germline V gene lookup returns CDR1 SNHLY and CDR2 FYNNEI. The CDR3 has 16 amino acids. V lost 9 bases to trimming and J lost 2 bases, with 21 bases between them. CDR3 residues: CASTSFVWTVTDTQYF. The DNA for the CDR3 is TGTGCCAGTACTTCTTTCGTTTGGACAGTCACAGATACGCAGTATTTT.

The chain recombines TRBV6-5 with TRBJ1-1; 7 bases align to TRBD1. The CDR3 is made up of 14 amino acids. Per the germline V gene, CDR1 is MNHEY and CDR2 is SVGAGI. J lost 4 bases, V lost 0 bases, and 2 bases had no gene match. The CDR3, as DNA: TGTGCCAGCAGTTACTCGACAGGGATCACTGAAGCTTTCTTT. It codes for CASSYSTGITEAFF.

A word on this clone: Additional DNA sequences in this sample encode the identical CDR3. The CDR3 DNA follows: TGTGCCAGCAGCCAAGCTGGGACACCCGGAGGAGAGACCCAGTACTTC. This translates into CASSQAGTPGGETQYF. The J gene is TRBJ2-5, the V gene TRBV3-1 (or the pseudogene TRBV3-2); tentatively, D is TRBD1 (6 bases). The CDR3 consists of 16 residues. V was shortened by 1 base and J by 4 bases, with 16 bases between the two germline ends. Germline V gene lookup returns CDR1 LGHDT and CDR2 YNNKEL (reference sequence).

J is TRBJ1-1 and V is TRBV28; D perhaps matches TRBD1 (5 bases). The germline gives CDR1 MDHEN, CDR2 SYDVKM. There are 14 residues in the CDR3. The V end was cut by 5 bases, the J end by 2 bases, with 12 bases between. The CDR3: CASSPDSLNTEAFF. In nucleotides, the CDR3 is TGTGCCAGCAGTCCCGACAGCCTAAACACTGAAGCTTTCTTT.

The rearrangement joins TRBV18 to TRBJ1-5, with D tentatively TRBD1 (5 bases). V was shortened by 2 bases and J by 3 bases, with 14 bases between the two germline ends. CDR1 and CDR2 from the germline V gene are KGHSH and LQKENI. The CDR3 loop spans 16 amino acids. The CDR3 is CASSPSAGGNNQPQHF. The CDR3 DNA sequence: TGTGCCAGCTCACCATCTGCGGGGGGGAACAATCAGCCCCAGCATTTT.

The rearrangement uses TRBV11-2 and TRBJ2-7, with 12 positions matching TRBD2. This CDR3 region has 15 residues. The V gene's germline CDR1 is SGHAT and CDR2 FQNNGV. Germline trimming cut 3 bases from V and 2 bases from J; bases unmatched to any gene: 2. CDR3 sequence (DNA): TGTGCCAGCAGCTTGACTAGCGGGGGTACCTACGAGCAGTACTTC. Encoded protein: CASSLTSGGTYEQYF.

The J gene is TRBJ2-4, the V gene TRBV6-2 or TRBV6-3; 8 positions match TRBD2. CDR1 is MNHEY and CDR2 is SVGEGT in the germline V gene. CDR3 length: 18 amino acids. V trimming: 0 bases; J trimming: 5 bases; junction bases outside the gene matches: 12. CDR3 sequence: CASSYSNEWGGRQNIQYF. CDR3 DNA sequence: TGTGCCAGCAGTTACTCAAATGAGTGGGGCGGGAGGCAAAACATTCAGTACTTC.

The gene calls are TRBV9 and TRBJ2-3, with TRBD1 matching 7 bases. The CDR3 is 15 residues long. Germline V gives CDR1 SGDLS, CDR2 YYNGEE. With V trimmed by 1 base and J by 5 bases, 7 bases remained unmatched. CDR3 loop: CASSVWSGGLDTQYF. CDR3 DNA sequence: TGTGCCAGCAGCGTATGGTCAGGGGGTTTAGATACGCAGTATTTT.

CDR3 region: CASSPTTGQPQHF. DNA for the CDR3: TGTGCCAGCAGTCCGACTACGGGTCAGCCCCAGCATTTT. The chain employs TRBV27 and TRBJ1-5, with D unclear. CDR3 length equals 13 residues. V shed 5 bases and J shed 6 bases, with 11 bases lying between them. Germline assignment: CDR1 MNHEY and CDR2 SMNVEV (reference sequence).

V gene TRBV5-4 combines with J gene TRBJ2-2; 7 bases map to TRBD2. The CDR3 contains 14 residues. CDR1 and CDR2 (germline): SGHNT, YYREEE (reference sequence). The V segment lost 3 bases and the J segment 3 bases; nucleotides outside the gene matches: 2. The CDR3 loop reads CASSWGGDTGELFF. DNA of the CDR3: TGTGCCAGCAGCTGGGGAGGGGACACCGGGGAGCTGTTTTTT. Looking up the rest from reference TRBV5-4 and TRBJ2-2 gives the full variable domain: ETGVTQSPTHLIKTRGQQVTLRCSSQSGHNTVSWYQQALGQGPQFIFQYYREEENGRGNFPPRFSGLQFPNYSSELNVNALELDDSALYLCASSWGGDTGELFFGEGSRLTVL.

CDR3 protein: CASSQGGTEAFF. The CDR3 DNA reads as TGTGCCAGCAGCCAGGGAGGCACTGAAGCTTTCTTT. The chain carries TRBV11-2 and TRBJ1-1; tentative D call: TRBD1 (5 bases). The CDR3 totals 12 residues. Germline CDR1 is SGHAT and CDR2 is FQNNGV. V was shortened by 5 bases and J by 4 bases, with 8 bases between the two germline ends.

This clone was counted a single time. Other DNA sequences in the same sample also yield this CDR3. The rearrangement uses TRBV5-1 and TRBJ2-3; no firm D call. V lost 4 bases and J lost 2, with 8 bases in between. The CDR3 contains 13 residues. Germline V lookup: CDR1 SGHRS, CDR2 YFSETQ. The CDR3 DNA reads TGCGCCAGCAGCCGAGCCGCCACAGATACGCAGTATTTT. It codes for CASSRAATDTQYF.